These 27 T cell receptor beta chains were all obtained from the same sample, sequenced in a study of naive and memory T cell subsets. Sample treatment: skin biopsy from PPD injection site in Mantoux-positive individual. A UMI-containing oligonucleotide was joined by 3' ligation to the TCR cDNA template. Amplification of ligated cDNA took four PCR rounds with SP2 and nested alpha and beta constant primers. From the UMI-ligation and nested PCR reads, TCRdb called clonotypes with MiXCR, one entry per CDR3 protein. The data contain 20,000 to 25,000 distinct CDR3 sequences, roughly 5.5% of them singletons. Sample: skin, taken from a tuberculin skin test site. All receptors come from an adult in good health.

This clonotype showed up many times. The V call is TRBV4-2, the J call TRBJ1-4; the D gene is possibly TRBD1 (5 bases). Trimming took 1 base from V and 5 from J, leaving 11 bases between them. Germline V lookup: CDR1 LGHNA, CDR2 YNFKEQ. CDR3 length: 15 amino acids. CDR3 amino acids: CASSQVGPTNEKLFF. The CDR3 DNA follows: TGTGCCAGCAGCCAAGTGGGACCGACGAATGAAAAACTGTTTTTT.

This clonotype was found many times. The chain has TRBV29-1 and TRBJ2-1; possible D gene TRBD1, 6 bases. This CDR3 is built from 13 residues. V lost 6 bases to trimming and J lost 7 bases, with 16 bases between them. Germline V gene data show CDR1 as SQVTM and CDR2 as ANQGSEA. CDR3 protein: CSVIRGSWNEQFF. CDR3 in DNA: TGCAGCGTAATAAGGGGGTCCTGGAATGAGCAGTTCTTC.

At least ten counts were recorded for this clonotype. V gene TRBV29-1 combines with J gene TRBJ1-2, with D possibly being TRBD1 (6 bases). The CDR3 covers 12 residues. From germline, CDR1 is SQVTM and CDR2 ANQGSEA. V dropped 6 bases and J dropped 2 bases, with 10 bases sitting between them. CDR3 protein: CSVRQANYGYTF. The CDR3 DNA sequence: TGCAGCGTCCGACAGGCGAACTATGGCTACACCTTC.

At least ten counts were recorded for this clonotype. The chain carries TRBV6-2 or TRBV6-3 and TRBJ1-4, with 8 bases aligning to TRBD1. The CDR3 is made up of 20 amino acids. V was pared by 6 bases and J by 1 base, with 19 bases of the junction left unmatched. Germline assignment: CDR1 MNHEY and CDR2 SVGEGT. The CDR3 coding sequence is TGTGCCAGCAGCAGCTTGCAGGGGGCGAAGATACGAGGAACTAATGAAAAACTGTTTTTT. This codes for CASSSLQGAKIRGTNEKLFF.

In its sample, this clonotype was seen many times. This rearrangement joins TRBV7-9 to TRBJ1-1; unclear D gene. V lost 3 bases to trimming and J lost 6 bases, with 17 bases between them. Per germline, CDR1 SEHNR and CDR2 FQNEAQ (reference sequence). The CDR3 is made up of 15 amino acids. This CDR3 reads CASSFLGISNAEAFF. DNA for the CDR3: TGTGCCAGCAGCTTTTTAGGCATAAGTAACGCTGAAGCTTTCTTT.

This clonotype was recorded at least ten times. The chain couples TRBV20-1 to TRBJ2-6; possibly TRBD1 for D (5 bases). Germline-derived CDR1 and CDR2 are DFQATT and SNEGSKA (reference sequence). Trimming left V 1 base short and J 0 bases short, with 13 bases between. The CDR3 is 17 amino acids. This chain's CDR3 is CSARAQGGISGANVLTF. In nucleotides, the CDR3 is TGCAGTGCTAGAGCTCAGGGCGGAATCTCTGGGGCCAACGTCCTGACTTTC.

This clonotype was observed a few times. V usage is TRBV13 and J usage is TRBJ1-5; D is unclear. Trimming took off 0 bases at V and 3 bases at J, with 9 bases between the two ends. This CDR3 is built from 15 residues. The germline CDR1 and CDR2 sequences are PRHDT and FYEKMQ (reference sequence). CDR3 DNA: TGTGCCAGCAGCTTAGGGGATTCCGACAATCAGCCCCAGCATTTT. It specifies CASSLGDSDNQPQHF.

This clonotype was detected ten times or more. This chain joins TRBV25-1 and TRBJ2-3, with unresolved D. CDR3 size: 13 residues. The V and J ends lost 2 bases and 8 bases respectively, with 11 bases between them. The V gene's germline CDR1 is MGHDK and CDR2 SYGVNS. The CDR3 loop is CASSEDTPGTQYF. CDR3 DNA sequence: TGTGCCAGCAGTGAAGACACTCCGGGTACGCAGTATTTT.

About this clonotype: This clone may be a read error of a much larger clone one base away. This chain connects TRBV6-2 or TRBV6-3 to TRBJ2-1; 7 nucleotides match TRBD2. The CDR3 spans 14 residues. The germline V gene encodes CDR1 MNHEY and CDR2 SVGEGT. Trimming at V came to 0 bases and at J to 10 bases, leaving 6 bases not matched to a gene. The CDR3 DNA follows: TGTGCCAGCAGTTACTCAGCGGGACTGAAAGAGCAGTTCTTC. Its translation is CASSYSAGLKEQFF.

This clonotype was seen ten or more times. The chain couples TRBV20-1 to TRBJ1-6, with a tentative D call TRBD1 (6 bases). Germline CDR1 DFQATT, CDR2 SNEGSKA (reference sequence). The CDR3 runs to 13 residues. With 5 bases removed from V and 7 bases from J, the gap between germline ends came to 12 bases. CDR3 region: CSALQGQNSPLHF. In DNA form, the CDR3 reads TGCAGTGCTCTCCAGGGACAAAATTCACCCCTCCACTTT.

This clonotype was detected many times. The CDR3 DNA is TGTGCCACCAGTGACGCCCTTGGGATCACCGGGGAGCTGTTTTTT. As protein: CATSDALGITGELFF. The chain combines TRBV24-1 with TRBJ2-2; no clear D. This CDR3 is built from 15 residues. Germline-derived CDR1 and CDR2 are KGHDR and SFDVKD. V shed 4 bases and J shed 4 bases, with 12 bases lying between them.

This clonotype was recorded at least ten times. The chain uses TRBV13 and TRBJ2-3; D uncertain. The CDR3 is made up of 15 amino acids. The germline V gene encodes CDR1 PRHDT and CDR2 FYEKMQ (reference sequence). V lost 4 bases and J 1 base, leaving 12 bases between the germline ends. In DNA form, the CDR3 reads TGTGCCAGCAGCTGGTCAGGCGTACGCACAGATACGCAGTATTTT. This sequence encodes CASSWSGVRTDTQYF.

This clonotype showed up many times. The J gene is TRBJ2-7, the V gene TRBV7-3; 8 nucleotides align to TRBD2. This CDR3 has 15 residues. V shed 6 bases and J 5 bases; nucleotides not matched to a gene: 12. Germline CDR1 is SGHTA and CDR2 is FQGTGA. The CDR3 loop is CASSPGGRNFHEQYF. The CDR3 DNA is TGTGCCAGCAGTCCGGGAGGGCGCAACTTCCACGAGCAGTACTTC.

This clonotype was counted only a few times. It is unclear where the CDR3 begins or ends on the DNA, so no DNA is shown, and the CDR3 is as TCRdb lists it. The CDR3 here is CASTSVQGANTEAFF. This chain links TRBV19 with TRBJ1-1; no check of the table's D call, TRBD1, against the DNA was made. Germline CDR1 is LNHDA and CDR2 is SQIVND (reference sequence). With termini counted, the CDR3 has 15 amino acids.

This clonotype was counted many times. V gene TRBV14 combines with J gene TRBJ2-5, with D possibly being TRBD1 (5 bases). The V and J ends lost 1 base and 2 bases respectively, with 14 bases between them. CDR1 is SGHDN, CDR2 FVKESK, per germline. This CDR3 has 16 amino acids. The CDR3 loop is CASSQGLRQHQETQYF. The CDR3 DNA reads TGTGCCAGCAGCCAAGGCTTGCGACAGCATCAAGAGACCCAGTACTTC.

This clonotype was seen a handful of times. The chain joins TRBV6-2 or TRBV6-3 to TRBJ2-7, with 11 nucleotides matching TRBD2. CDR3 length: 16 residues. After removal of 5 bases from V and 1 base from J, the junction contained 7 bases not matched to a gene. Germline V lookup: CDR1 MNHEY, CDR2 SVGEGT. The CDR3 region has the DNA TGTGCCAGCAGTCTAGCGGGAGGTTTATTGTCCTACGAGCAGTACTTC. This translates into CASSLAGGLLSYEQYF.

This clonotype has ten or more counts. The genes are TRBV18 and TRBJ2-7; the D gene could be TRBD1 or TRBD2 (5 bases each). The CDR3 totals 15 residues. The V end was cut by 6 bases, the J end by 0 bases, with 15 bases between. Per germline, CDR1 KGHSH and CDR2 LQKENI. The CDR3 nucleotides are TGTGCCAGCTCCCGGGACCAAACCGTCTCCTACGAGCAGTACTTC. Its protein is CASSRDQTVSYEQYF.

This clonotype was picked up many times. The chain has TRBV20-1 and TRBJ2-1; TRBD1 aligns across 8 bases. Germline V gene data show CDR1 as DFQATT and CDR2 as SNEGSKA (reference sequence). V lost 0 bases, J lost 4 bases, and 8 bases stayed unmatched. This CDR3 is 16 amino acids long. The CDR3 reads CSARDFSGGAYNEQFF. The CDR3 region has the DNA TGCAGTGCTAGAGATTTTTCAGGGGGCGCGTACAATGAGCAGTTCTTC.

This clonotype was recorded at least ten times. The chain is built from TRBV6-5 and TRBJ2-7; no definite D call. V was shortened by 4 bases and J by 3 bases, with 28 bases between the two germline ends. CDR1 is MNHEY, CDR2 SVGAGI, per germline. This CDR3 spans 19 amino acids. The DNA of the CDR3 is TGTGCCAGCAGTTTCCTCAATCCTGCCCAGAGGTCCACTTACTACGAGCAGTACTTC. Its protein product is CASSFLNPAQRSTYYEQYF.

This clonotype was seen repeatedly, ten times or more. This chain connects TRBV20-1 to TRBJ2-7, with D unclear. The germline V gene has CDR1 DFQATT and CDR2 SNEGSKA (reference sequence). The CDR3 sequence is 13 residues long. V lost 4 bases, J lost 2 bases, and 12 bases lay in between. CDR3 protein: CSATGPYTYEQYF. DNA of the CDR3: TGCAGTGCTACTGGACCTTACACCTACGAGCAGTACTTC.

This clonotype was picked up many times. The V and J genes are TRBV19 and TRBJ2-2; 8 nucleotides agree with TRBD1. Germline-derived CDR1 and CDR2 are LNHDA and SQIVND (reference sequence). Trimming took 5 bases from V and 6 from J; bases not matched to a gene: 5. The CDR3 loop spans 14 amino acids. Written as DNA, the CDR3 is TGTGCCAGTAGTGGACAGGGTTACTCCGGGGAGCTGTTTTTT. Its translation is CASSGQGYSGELFF.

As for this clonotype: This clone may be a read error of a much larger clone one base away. CDR3 residues: CSASDGQARPLNF. Here the CDR3 DNA reads TGCAGTGCTAGCGACGGACAGGCAAGACCCCTCAACTTT. The chain combines TRBV20-1 with TRBJ1-6, with 7 bases identical to TRBD1. CDR1 is DFQATT, CDR2 SNEGSKA, per germline (reference sequence). CDR3 size: 13 residues.

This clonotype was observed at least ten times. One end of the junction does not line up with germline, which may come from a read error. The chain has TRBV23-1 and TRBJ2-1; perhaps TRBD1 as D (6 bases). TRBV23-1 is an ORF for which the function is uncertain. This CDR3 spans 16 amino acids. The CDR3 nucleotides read TGCGCCAGCAGTCAACTTTACCGGGACACCAACAATGAGCAGTCCTTC. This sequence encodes CASSQLYRDTNNEQSF.

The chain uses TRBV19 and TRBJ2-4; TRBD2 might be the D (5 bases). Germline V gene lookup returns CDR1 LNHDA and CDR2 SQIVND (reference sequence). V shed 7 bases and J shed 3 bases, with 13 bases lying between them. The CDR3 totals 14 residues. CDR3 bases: TGTGCCAGTAATGACGGGGTGAACAAAAACATTCAGTACTTC. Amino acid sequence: CASNDGVNKNIQYF.

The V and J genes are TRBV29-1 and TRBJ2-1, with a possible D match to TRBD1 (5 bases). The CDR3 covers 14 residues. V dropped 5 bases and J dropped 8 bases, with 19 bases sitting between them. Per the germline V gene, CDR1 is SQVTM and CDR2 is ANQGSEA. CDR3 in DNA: TGCAGCGTTATAAGGACATGGAGTGTCTATGAGCAGTTCTTC. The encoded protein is CSVIRTWSVYEQFF.

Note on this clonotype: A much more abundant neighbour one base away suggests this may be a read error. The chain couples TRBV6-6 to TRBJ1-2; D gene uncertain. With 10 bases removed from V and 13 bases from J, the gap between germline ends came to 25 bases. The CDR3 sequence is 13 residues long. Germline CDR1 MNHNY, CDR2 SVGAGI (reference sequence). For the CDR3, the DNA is TGTGCCAACATCCCGCCGGACGGCGGAAGGAGCACCTTC. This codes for CANIPPDGGRSTF.

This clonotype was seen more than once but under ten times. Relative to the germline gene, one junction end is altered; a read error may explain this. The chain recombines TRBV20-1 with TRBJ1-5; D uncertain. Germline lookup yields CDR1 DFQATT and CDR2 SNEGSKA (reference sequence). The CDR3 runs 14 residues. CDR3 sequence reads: CSARDEAVGRPQNF. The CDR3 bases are TGCAGTGCTAGAGATGAGGCAGTAGGGCGGCCCCAGAATTTT.